Included here is one TCR beta chain sequence, with context. V lost 11 bases and J lost 7; bases outside the gene matches: 11. Germline V lookup: CDR1 SNHLY, CDR2 FYNNEI. The CDR3 totals 14 residues. These data belong to a study of blood T cell repertoires in COVID-19. Repertoires were generated with immunoSEQ multiplex PCR, while TCRdb's copy carries only in-frame clones and drops some. The sample includes 200,000 to 300,000 clones, around 86% seen only once; the top ten take about 2.7%. The clonotype was recovered from a woman between 18 and 29 years old who had recovered from COVID-19. The sample taken for sequencing was PBMCs or T cells enriched from blood (not recorded which). The V gene is TRBV2, the J gene TRBJ2-1; 10 bases are shared with TRBD2. In DNA form, the CDR3 reads TGTGCCTCCAAATGGCCTAGCGGGAGAAATGAGCAGTTCTTC. It is translated as CASKWPSGRNEQFF. The whole variable domain, filled in from reference TRBV2 and TRBJ2-1, reads EPEVTQTPSHQVTQMGQEVILRCVPISNHLYFYWYRQILGQKVEFLVSFYNNEISEKSEIFDDQFSVERPDGSNFTLKIRSTKLEDSAMYFCASKWPSGRNEQFFGPGTRLTVL.